The table lists the clone carrying this T cell receptor beta chain with a few counts. The antigen remains unidentified. V lost 8 bases and J 4 bases, leaving 14 bases between the germline ends. This CDR3 has 12 residues. CDR1 is DFQATT, CDR2 SNEGSKA, per germline (reference sequence). There were TCR beta CDR3 regions amplified from RNA transcripts. First-round RT-PCR with HTBI primers amplified the TCR CDR3 region. TCRdb analysed the multiplex PCR reads with MiXCR anew, one entry per CDR3 protein. The table lists 95,000 to 110,000 distinct CDR3 sequences, approximately 15% of them singletons. For Graves' hyperthyroidism to be stable, ophthalmopathy could not progress within 18 months. Patients aged 18 to 65 had newly diagnosed hyperthyroidism lasting under 2 months. This sample is part of a study of T cells in Graves' hyperthyroidism and ophthalmopathy. General study findings and limits: Ophthalmopathy and stable hyperthyroidism were separated by a 13 V-J model.

Sequencing was performed on blood. The sequence was obtained from a woman in her 50s with Graves' hyperthyroidism. The V gene is TRBV20-1, the J gene TRBJ2-5; D gene unclear. This chain's CDR3 is CSSFTGRETQYF. Written as DNA, the CDR3 is TGCAGTTCGTTCACCGGTAGAGAGACCCAGTACTTC.